This record looks at one T cell receptor beta chain sequence and its context. Its antigen is undetermined. Profiled with immunoSEQ multiplex PCR; TCRdb holds only in-frame clones, not every one. The profile covers 6,000 to 8,000 clones, with more than 75% appearing a single time and roughly 7% taken by the ten largest. This entry belongs to a study of T cell clonotyping in hematopoietic cell transplantation. Time point of the sample: recipient sample about 28 days before transplant, after cytoreduction. General observations from the study: At the given depth, recipient repertoires were over 97% de novo clonotypes. Pathologically expanded recipient clonotypes increased progressively from day 30 to day 180 as diversity fell.

The material sequenced was peripheral blood mononuclear cells, taken before stem cell transplant. The source is a man aged 55 to 70 with acute myeloid leukemia. Some clones in this sample may be carry-over from other donors' samples.

CDR3 DNA: TGTGCCTGGACCCCCGGGGGTTTCTACGAGCAGTACTTC. It is translated as CAWTPGGFYEQYF. The rearrangement uses TRBV30 and TRBJ2-7; D perhaps matches TRBD2 (6 bases). Germline loops: CDR1 GTSNPN, CDR2 SVGIG (reference sequence). V dropped 4 bases and J dropped 3 bases, with 13 bases sitting between them. This CDR3 region has 13 residues.